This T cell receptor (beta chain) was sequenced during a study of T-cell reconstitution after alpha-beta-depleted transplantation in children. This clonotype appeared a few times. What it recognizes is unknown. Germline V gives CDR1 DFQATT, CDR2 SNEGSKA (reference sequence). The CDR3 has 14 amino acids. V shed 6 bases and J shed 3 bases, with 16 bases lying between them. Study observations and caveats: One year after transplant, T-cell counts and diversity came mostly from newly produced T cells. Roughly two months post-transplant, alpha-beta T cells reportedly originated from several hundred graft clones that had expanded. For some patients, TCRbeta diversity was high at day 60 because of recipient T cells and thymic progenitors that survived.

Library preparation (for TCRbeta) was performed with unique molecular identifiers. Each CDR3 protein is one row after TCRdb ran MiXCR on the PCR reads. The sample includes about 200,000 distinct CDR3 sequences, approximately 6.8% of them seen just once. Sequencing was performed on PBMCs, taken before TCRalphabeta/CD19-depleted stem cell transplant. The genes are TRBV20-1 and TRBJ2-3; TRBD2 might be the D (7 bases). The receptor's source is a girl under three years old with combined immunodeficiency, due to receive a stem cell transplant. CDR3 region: CSAPPGGLTDTQYF. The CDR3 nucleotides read TGCAGTGCCCCCCCGGGGGGCCTAACAGATACGCAGTATTTT.